These 20 T cell receptor beta chains share one sample of origin, sequenced in a study of blood T cell repertoires in COVID-19. Only in-frame clones appear in the TCRdb table, and some are missing; sequencing was by immunoSEQ multiplex PCR. The profile covers around 100,000 clones, with roughly 90% appearing a single time and less than 2% taken by the ten largest. The specimen sequenced was peripheral blood. These receptors all stem from a man older than 75 with acute or convalescent COVID-19.

The chain carries TRBV7-2 and TRBJ2-1, with 9 bases lining up with TRBD1. The CDR3 is 15 amino acids. Germline V gene data show CDR1 as SGHTA and CDR2 as FQGNSA. V lost 3 bases and J lost 7; bases outside the gene matches: 7. The CDR3 is CASSFRDRAGNEQFF. For the CDR3, the DNA is TGTGCCAGCAGCTTTAGGGACAGGGCAGGGAATGAGCAGTTCTTC. Supplemented by reference TRBV7-2 and TRBJ2-1, the full variable domain reads GAGVSQSPSNKVTEKGKDVELRCDPISGHTALYWYRQSLGQGLEFLIYFQGNSAPDKSGLPSDRFSAERTGGSVSTLTIQRTQQEDSAVYLCASSFRDRAGNEQFFGPGTRLTVL.

V and J are TRBV5-6 and TRBJ1-4, with 10 nucleotides matching TRBD1. The CDR3 covers 16 residues. Looked up from germline, CDR1 is SGHDT and CDR2 is YYEEEE. The V and J ends lost 4 bases and 8 bases, in that order; junction bases with no gene match: 11. CDR3 loop: CASSTKDRGLAEKLFF. The CDR3 DNA sequence: TGTGCCAGCAGCACTAAAGACAGGGGGCTTGCGGAAAAACTGTTTTTT.

Points on this clone: Its ends do not fully match the called genes, so a read error is possible. This rearrangement joins TRBV18 to TRBJ2-1; TRBD2 aligns across 9 bases. Germline-derived CDR1 and CDR2 are KGHSH and LQKENI. This CDR3 is built from 14 residues. In DNA, the CDR3 is TGTGCCAGCTCCCCACGCGGGGGGGTAAATGAGCAGTTCTTC. It translates to CASSPRGGVNEQFF.

V usage is TRBV15 and J usage is TRBJ1-2; 9 nucleotides match TRBD1. This CDR3 has 14 amino acids. Germline V gives CDR1 LNHNV, CDR2 YYDKDF (reference sequence). With 6 bases clipped from V and 4 bases from J, the junction kept 6 bases outside the gene matches. In DNA, the CDR3 is TGTGCCACCAGAGGACAGGGGCTCGTCTATGGCTACACCTTC. Protein product: CATRGQGLVYGYTF.

This chain uses TRBV7-2 with TRBJ2-1, with D perhaps matching TRBD1 (8 bases). Germline lookup yields CDR1 SGHTA and CDR2 FQGNSA. Trimming shortened V by 5 bases and J by 2 bases, and 25 bases separated the two germline ends. This CDR3 contains 19 residues. CDR3 coding DNA: TGTGCCAGCAGCCCGGTTCGGGGTAACAGGGGGGGCCCCTACAATGAGCAGTTCTTC. Amino acid sequence: CASSPVRGNRGGPYNEQFF. The full variable domain, with the rest looked up from reference TRBV7-2 and TRBJ2-1, is GAGVSQSPSNKVTEKGKDVELRCDPISGHTALYWYRQSLGQGLEFLIYFQGNSAPDKSGLPSDRFSAERTGGSVSTLTIQRTQQEDSAVYLCASSPVRGNRGGPYNEQFFGPGTRLTVL.

The chain recombines TRBV5-1 with TRBJ2-3; possibly TRBD2 for D (5 bases). From germline, CDR1 is SGHRS and CDR2 YFSETQ. V lost 5 bases, J lost 6 bases, and 13 bases lay in between. This CDR3 spans 13 amino acids. The CDR3 bases are TGCGCCAGCAGATCGGACTCCGGGGATACGCAGTATTTT. Protein: CASRSDSGDTQYF.

The chain has TRBV3-1 (or the pseudogene TRBV3-2) and TRBJ2-2; 10 nucleotides line up with TRBD2. V lost 8 bases to trimming and J lost 8 bases; unmatched junction nucleotides: 17. Germline V gene sequence: CDR1 LGHDT, CDR2 YNNKEL (reference sequence). The CDR3 totals 17 residues. The CDR3 DNA reads as TGTGCCAGCCGAAAGGGGGCCAGCGGGAGGGGGAAAGGGGAGCTGTTTTTT. It translates to CASRKGASGRGKGELFF.

The chain couples TRBV28 to TRBJ2-7; D not certain. The germline V gene has CDR1 MDHEN and CDR2 SYDVKM. The V gene lost 5 bases and the J gene lost 5 bases, with 7 bases spanning the gap. There are 11 residues in the CDR3. The CDR3 sequence: CASSRLDEQYF. DNA for the CDR3: TGTGCCAGCAGTAGACTCGACGAGCAGTACTTC. Using reference TRBV28 and TRBJ2-7 for the parts outside the CDR3, the full variable domain is DVKVTQSSRYLVKRTGEKVFLECVQDMDHENMFWYRQDPGLGLRLIYFSYDVKMKEKGDIPEGYSVSREKKERFSLILESASTNQTSMYLCASSRLDEQYFGPGTRLTVT.

The V gene is TRBV28, the J gene TRBJ2-1; 11 nucleotides match TRBD2. CDR3 length: 15 residues. V was pared by 6 bases and J by 5 bases, with 6 bases of the junction left unmatched. Germline V CDR1 and CDR2: MDHEN, SYDVKM. CDR3 coding DNA: TGTGCCAGCAGACCCACTAGCGGGAGTCACAATGAGCAGTTCTTC. Encoded protein: CASRPTSGSHNEQFF.

The chain uses TRBV28 and TRBJ2-7, with a weak D call TRBD2 (5 bases). V was pared by 3 bases and J by 4 bases, with 10 bases between. The CDR3 length is 13 residues. Germline loops: CDR1 MDHEN, CDR2 SYDVKM. CDR3 nucleotide sequence: TGTGCCAGCAGTTTGGGGAGCCGATACGAGCAGTACTTC. Residues: CASSLGSRYEQYF.

This clone was seen a single time. The genes are TRBV19 and TRBJ1-5; D uncertain. V lost 0 bases and J lost 11, with 11 bases in between. Germline CDR1 and CDR2: LNHDA and SQIVND (reference sequence). This CDR3 has 13 residues. This chain's CDR3 is CASSIDPETSQHF. The CDR3 DNA reads TGTGCCAGTAGTATAGACCCAGAAACGTCCCAGCATTTT.

V gene TRBV7-2 combines with J gene TRBJ2-5, with 9 nucleotides matching TRBD1. CDR1 SGHTA and CDR2 FQGNSA come from the germline V gene. Germline trimming cut 4 bases from V and 5 bases from J; bases unmatched to any gene: 5. This CDR3 contains 14 residues. As DNA, the CDR3 is TGTGCCAGCAGCTCCGGGACAGGGAGGGAGACCCAGTACTTC. Translating gives CASSSGTGRETQYF. Drawing the rest from reference TRBV7-2 and TRBJ2-5, the complete variable domain is GAGVSQSPSNKVTEKGKDVELRCDPISGHTALYWYRQSLGQGLEFLIYFQGNSAPDKSGLPSDRFSAERTGGSVSTLTIQRTQQEDSAVYLCASSSGTGRETQYFGPGTRLLVL.

This clone was found once. The chain carries TRBV2 and TRBJ2-1; 10 bases are a match to TRBD2. Germline V gene data show CDR1 as SNHLY and CDR2 as FYNNEI. The CDR3 loop spans 17 amino acids. Trimming at V came to 0 bases and at J to 2 bases, leaving 4 bases not matched to a gene. Here the CDR3 DNA reads TGTGCCAGCAGTGAAGCTAGCGGGAGGATTGCCTACAATGAGCAGTTCTTC. Its translation: CASSEASGRIAYNEQFF. The variable domain in full, completed from reference TRBV2 and TRBJ2-1, reads EPEVTQTPSHQVTQMGQEVILRCVPISNHLYFYWYRQILGQKVEFLVSFYNNEISEKSEIFDDQFSVERPDGSNFTLKIRSTKLEDSAMYFCASSEASGRIAYNEQFFGPGTRLTVL.

The V and J genes are TRBV5-1 and TRBJ2-1, with 14 bases fitting TRBD2. V gave up 2 bases and J gave up 6 bases; unmatched junction bases: 7. Germline V gene data show CDR1 as SGHRS and CDR2 as YFSETQ. CDR3 length: 17 amino acids. CDR3 sequence: CASSFGLAGGWGNEQFF. DNA of the CDR3: TGCGCCAGCAGCTTCGGACTAGCGGGAGGTTGGGGCAATGAGCAGTTCTTC.

The chain links TRBV5-1 to TRBJ1-4; 11 bases agree with TRBD1. CDR1 is SGHRS, CDR2 YFSETQ, per germline. J was trimmed by 1 base and V by 4 bases; bases with no gene match: 6. The CDR3 totals 17 residues. Written as DNA, the CDR3 is TGCGCCAGCAGCCGCGAGGGACAGGGGGAAACTAATGAAAAACTGTTTTTT. Translating it yields CASSREGQGETNEKLFF.

J is TRBJ1-1 and V is TRBV6-5; no firm D call. Trimming shortened V by 9 bases and J by 0 bases, and 17 bases separated the two germline ends. The length of the CDR3 is 15 residues. Germline-derived CDR1 and CDR2 are MNHEY and SVGAGI. CDR3 in DNA: TGTGCCAGTCAGGTGGCCGGTCGGTTGAACACTGAAGCTTTCTTT. Its protein product is CASQVAGRLNTEAFF.

CDR3 region: CAWNRDRVSDGYTF. The DNA of the CDR3 is TGTGCCTGGAACCGGGACAGGGTTTCGGATGGCTACACCTTC. The chain joins TRBV30 to TRBJ1-2, with 9 positions matching TRBD1. The CDR3 runs to 14 residues. Germline CDR1 and CDR2: GTSNPN and SVGIG (reference sequence). Trimming at V came to 4 bases and at J to 6 bases, leaving 9 bases not matched to a gene.

The genes are TRBV7-6 and TRBJ1-1; 7 nucleotides align to TRBD1. Germline assignment: CDR1 SGHVS and CDR2 FNYEAQ. This CDR3 has 15 residues. V lost 0 bases to trimming and J lost 5 bases; unmatched junction nucleotides: 6. Written as DNA, the CDR3 is TGTGCCAGCAGCTTAGCCCAGGGGGGAGGAACTGAAGCTTTCTTT. Encoded protein: CASSLAQGGGTEAFF.

Remarks on this clone: This sample includes further DNA sequences coding for the same CDR3. This chain's CDR3 is CASSQGDRNTGELFF. The CDR3, as DNA: TGTGCCAGCAGCCAAGGGGACAGGAACACCGGGGAGCTGTTTTTT. The chain joins TRBV3-1 (or the pseudogene TRBV3-2) to TRBJ2-2; 7 bases map to TRBD1. Per the germline V gene, CDR1 is LGHDT and CDR2 is YNNKEL (reference sequence). V shed 1 base and J 1 base; nucleotides not matched to a gene: 0. The CDR3 consists of 15 residues.

The CDR3 sequence: CASSRTGQNTEAFF. CDR3 coding DNA: TGCGCCAGCAGCCGAACAGGGCAGAACACTGAAGCTTTCTTT. This chain uses TRBV5-1 with TRBJ1-1; tentative D call: TRBD1 (6 bases). Germline CDR1 and CDR2: SGHRS and YFSETQ. The CDR3 totals 14 residues. V lost 4 bases and J 1 base, leaving 11 bases between the germline ends.